A selection of T cell receptor beta chains follows, all from one sample in a study of monozygotic twins with inflammatory bowel disease. After re-calling the 5' RACE reads, TCRdb lists one entry per CDR3 protein, DNA absent. This repertoire includes around 400,000 distinct CDR3 sequences. The sequenced sample consisted of blood. Source of these receptors: a human donor with ulcerative colitis or Crohn's disease, or a healthy co-twin of an affected twin (not recorded which). Both conserved end residues are part of each CDR3. Fields, in order: V gene, J gene, CDR3 protein.

TRBV10-2	TRBJ1-5	CASSGVNSNQPQHF
TRBV11-2	TRBJ2-7	CASSIAGTGTYEQYF
TRBV20-1	TRBJ2-5	CSAPTGRETQYF
TRBV5-5	TRBJ2-1	CASSSTYRDRVSRNEQFF
TRBV2	TRBJ2-5	CASTGESLQETQYF
TRBV20-1	TRBJ2-7	CSARDRDSFYEQYF
TRBV12-3/TRBV12-4	TRBJ2-4	CASTLGGGGNIQYF
TRBV27	TRBJ2-3	CASSPRLAGELDTQYF
TRBV27	TRBJ2-7	CASSTPTSGRYEQYF
TRBV30	TRBJ2-1	CAWSQTLAGGPYNEQFF
TRBV20-1	TRBJ2-3	CSAGGGSGITDTQYF
TRBV12-3/TRBV12-4	TRBJ1-5	CASSLVMGQGSNQPQHF
TRBV5-1	TRBJ1-2	CASSLEANLYGYTF
TRBV7-9	TRBJ1-5	CASSRPGSNQPQHF
TRBV20-1	TRBJ1-2	CSARDDRDILRTRGYTF
TRBV7-2	TRBJ2-7	CASSISGGQSYEQYF
TRBV20-1	TRBJ2-5	CSAISPLLGYEETQYF
TRBV6-2/TRBV6-3	TRBJ2-5	CASSAGGFQETQYF
TRBV15	TRBJ2-3	CATSRDTSTDTQYF
TRBV6-1	TRBJ1-5	CASTPPGGNQPQHF
TRBV29-1	TRBJ2-2	CSVGQGLATGELFF
TRBV5-6	TRBJ1-1	CASYLGTEAFF
TRBV7-9	TRBJ2-1	CASSLDPLSGMIKFF
TRBV10-3	TRBJ2-5	CAISPGRTNQETQYF
TRBV13	TRBJ2-7	CASSLGGAPWF
TRBV3-1	TRBJ1-5	CASSLSGQGAQPQHF
TRBV5-6	TRBJ2-3	CASSFGTSASTDTQYF
TRBV29-1	TRBJ1-2	CSVGWGYGYTF
TRBV29-1	TRBJ2-2	CSVFSLSNTGELFF
TRBV15	TRBJ1-1	CATSRDPVTEAFF
TRBV4-3	TRBJ1-4	CASSQFGGGTATNEKLFF
TRBV5-1	TRBJ1-1	CASSRWGGVASF
TRBV5-1	TRBJ1-1	CASSLLGLGNTEAFF
TRBV7-2	TRBJ2-3	CASSAHSGTGADTQYF
TRBV7-2	TRBJ2-7	CASSYSSGKSYEQYF
TRBV14	TRBJ2-5	CASSHFTDSQETQYF
TRBV7-2	TRBJ2-3	CATAHRLPTDTQYF
TRBV12-3/TRBV12-4	TRBJ2-1	CASTAGQGSHNEQFF
TRBV24-1	TRBJ2-3	CATREGGGTDTQYF
TRBV3-1	TRBJ1-3	CASSPYGWLVGNTIYF
TRBV30	TRBJ2-1	CARDRGLANEQFF
TRBV20-1	TRBJ2-3	CSARSGGTDTQYF
TRBV24-1	TRBJ1-6	CATSDTPGTGVDSPLHF
TRBV20-1	TRBJ2-1	CSARDPDSGGSYNEQFF
TRBV18	TRBJ1-5	CASRGQDNQPQHF
TRBV19	TRBJ2-1	CASSKGDWGPYNEQFF
TRBV2	TRBJ2-1	CASSGSGVDRDNEQFF
TRBV5-1	TRBJ2-1	CASGREHNEQFF
TRBV4-1	TRBJ1-3	CASSQDLLGGSGNTIYF